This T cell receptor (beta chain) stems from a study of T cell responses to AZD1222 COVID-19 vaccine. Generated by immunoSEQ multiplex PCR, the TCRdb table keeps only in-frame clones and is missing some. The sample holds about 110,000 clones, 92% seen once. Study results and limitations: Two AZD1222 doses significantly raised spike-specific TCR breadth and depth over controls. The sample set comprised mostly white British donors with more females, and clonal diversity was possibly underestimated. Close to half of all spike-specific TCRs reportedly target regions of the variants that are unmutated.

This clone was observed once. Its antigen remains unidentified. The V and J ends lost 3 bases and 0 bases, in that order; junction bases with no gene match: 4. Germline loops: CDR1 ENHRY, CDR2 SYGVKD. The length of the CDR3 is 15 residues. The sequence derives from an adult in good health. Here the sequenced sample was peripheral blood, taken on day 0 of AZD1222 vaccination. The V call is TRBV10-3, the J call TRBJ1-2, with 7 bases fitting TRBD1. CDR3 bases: TGTGCCATCAGTGAAGTTACAGGGGCTAACTATGGCTACACCTTC. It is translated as CAISEVTGANYGYTF.